Described below is a single T cell receptor (beta chain) sequence and its context. In the original analysis: Counts of nucleated cells, estimated from reference gene primer amplification, were obtained. The data were produced by immunoSEQ multiplex PCR, yet TCRdb's version contains in-frame clones alone and is incomplete. The D gene and trimming were derived from the DNA, and the V and J assignments and clone size from that table. The table shows approximately 45,000 clones, with around 80% occurring only once. The CDR3 sequence is 14 residues long. Germline V lookup: CDR1 SQVTM, CDR2 ANQGSEA. Trimming left V 7 bases short and J 0 bases short, with 13 bases between. These data come from a study of blood T cell repertoires in COVID-19. Across the whole study: Acute and convalescent COVID-19 samples came from the United States, Italy and Spain. Sources were T cells, B-cell-depleted T cells, or PBMCs; the material itself was cDNA or gDNA.

The sample taken for sequencing was peripheral blood. The receptor was isolated from a woman of 80 years or more with acute or convalescent COVID-19. V gene TRBV29-1 combines with J gene TRBJ1-3, with D perhaps TRBD1 (5 bases). The CDR3 region is CSAIDSRSGNTIYF. CDR3 coding DNA: TGCAGCGCGATCGACAGCCGCTCTGGAAACACCATATATTTT. The complete variable domain, with remaining parts taken from reference TRBV29-1 and TRBJ1-3, reads SAVISQKPSRDICQRGTSLTIQCQVDSQVTMMFWYRQQPGQSLTLIATANQGSEATYESGFVIDKFPISRPNLTFSTLTVSNMSPEDSSIYLCSAIDSRSGNTIYFGEGSWLTVV.